This record concerns one T cell receptor beta chain sequence. As yet, its antigen is unknown. This record comes from a study of cytomegalovirus exposure and HLA in healthy donors. Trimming took off 1 base at V and 6 bases at J, with 17 bases between the two ends. Germline V gene data show CDR1 as SGHRS and CDR2 as YFSETQ. This CDR3 has 16 residues. PCR primers comprised 60 Vbeta and 13 Jbeta primers. The assay was immunoSEQ multiplex PCR, and TCRdb's table has in-frame clones only and misses some. The sample consists of 150,000 to 200,000 clones, around 78% of them appearing once. Study results and limitations: Rare TCR sequences dominated, though some public TCRs recurred in many donors.

This TCR derives from a man aged 30 to 45 in good health and CMV-seronegative. The sequenced material came from PBMCs. The J gene is TRBJ2-1, the V gene TRBV5-1, with D tentatively TRBD2 (6 bases). CDR3 region: CASSLLSGSSGNEQFF. The CDR3 bases are TGCGCCAGCAGCTTGTTATCCGGGAGCTCTGGCAATGAGCAGTTCTTC. The variable domain in full, completed from reference TRBV5-1 and TRBJ2-1, reads KAGVTQTPRYLIKTRGQQVTLSCSPISGHRSVSWYQQTPGQGLQFLFEYFSETQRNKGNFPGRFSGRQFSNSRSEMNVSTLELGDSALYLCASSLLSGSSGNEQFFGPGTRLTVL.